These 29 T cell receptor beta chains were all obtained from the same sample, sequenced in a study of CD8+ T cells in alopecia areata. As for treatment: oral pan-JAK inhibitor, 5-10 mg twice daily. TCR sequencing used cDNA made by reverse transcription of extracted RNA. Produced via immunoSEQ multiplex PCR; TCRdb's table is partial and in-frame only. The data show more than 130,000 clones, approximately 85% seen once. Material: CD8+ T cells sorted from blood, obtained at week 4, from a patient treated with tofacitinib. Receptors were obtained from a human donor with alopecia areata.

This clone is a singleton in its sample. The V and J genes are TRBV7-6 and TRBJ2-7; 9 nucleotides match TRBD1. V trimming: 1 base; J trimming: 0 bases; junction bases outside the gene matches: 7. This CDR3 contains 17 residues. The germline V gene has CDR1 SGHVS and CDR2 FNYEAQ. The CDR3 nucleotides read TGTGCCAGCAGCTTAGGGCCCGGGACAGGGAGCTCCTACGAGCAGTACTTC. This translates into CASSLGPGTGSSYEQYF. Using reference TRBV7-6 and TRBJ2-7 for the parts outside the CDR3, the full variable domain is GAGVSQSPRYKVTKRGQDVALRCDPISGHVSLYWYRQALGQGPEFLTYFNYEAQQDKSGLPNDRFSAERPEGSISTLTIQRTEQRDSAMYRCASSLGPGTGSSYEQYFGPGTRLTVT.

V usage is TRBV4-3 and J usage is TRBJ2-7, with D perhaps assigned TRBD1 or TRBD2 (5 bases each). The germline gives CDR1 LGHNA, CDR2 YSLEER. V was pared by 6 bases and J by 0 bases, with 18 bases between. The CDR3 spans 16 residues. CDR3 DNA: TGCGCCAGCAGACCCCCAACGAGGGGCAACTCCTACGAGCAGTACTTC. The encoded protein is CASRPPTRGNSYEQYF.

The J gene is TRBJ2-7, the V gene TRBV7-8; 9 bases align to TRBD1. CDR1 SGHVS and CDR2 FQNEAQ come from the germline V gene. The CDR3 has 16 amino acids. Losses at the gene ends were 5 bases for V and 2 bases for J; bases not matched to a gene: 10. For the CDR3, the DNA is TGTGCCAGCAGCACCACACAGGGGGCGTTGACCTACGAGCAGTACTTC. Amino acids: CASSTTQGALTYEQYF.

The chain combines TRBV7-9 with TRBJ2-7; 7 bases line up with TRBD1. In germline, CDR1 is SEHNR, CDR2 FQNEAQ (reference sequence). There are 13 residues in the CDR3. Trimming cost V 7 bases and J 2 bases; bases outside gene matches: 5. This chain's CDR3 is CASTGTETYEQYF. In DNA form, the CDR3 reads TGTGCCAGCACCGGGACAGAGACCTACGAGCAGTACTTC.

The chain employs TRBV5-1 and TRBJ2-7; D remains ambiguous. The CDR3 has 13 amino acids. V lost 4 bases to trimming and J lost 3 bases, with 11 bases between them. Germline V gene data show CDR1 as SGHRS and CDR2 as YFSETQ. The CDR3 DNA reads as TGCGCCAGCAGCCTCCCTTCCAGCTACGAGCAGTACTTC. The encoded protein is CASSLPSSYEQYF.

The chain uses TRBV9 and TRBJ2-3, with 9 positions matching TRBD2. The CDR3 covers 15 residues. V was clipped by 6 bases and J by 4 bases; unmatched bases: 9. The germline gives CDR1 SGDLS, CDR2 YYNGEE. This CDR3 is CASTSWGGGADTQYF. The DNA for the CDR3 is TGTGCCAGCACCTCTTGGGGCGGGGGGGCAGATACGCAGTATTTT.

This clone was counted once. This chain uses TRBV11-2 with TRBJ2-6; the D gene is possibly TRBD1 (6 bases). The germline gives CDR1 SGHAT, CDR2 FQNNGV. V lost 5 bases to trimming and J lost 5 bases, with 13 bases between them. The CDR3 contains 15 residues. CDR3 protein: CASSTWTDRANVLTF. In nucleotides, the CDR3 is TGTGCCAGCAGCACCTGGACAGACAGGGCCAACGTCCTGACTTTC. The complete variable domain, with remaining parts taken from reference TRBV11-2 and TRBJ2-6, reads EAGVAQSPRYKIIEKRQSVAFWCNPISGHATLYWYQQILGQGPKLLIQFQNNGVVDDSQLPKDRFSAERLKGVDSTLKIQPAKLEDSAVYLCASSTWTDRANVLTFGAGSRLTVL.

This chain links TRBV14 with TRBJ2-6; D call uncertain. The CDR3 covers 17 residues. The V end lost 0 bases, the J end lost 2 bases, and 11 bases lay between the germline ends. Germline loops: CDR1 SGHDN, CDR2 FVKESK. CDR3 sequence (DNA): TGTGCCAGCAGCCAAGATGCGCGAGTGGCTGGGGCCAACGTCCTGACTTTC. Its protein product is CASSQDARVAGANVLTF.

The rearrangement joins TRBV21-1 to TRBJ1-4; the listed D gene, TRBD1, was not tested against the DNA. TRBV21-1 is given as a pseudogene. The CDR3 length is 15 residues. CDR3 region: CASSHLGTGGEKLFF. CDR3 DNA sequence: TGTGCCAGCAGCCACCTAGGGACAGGGGGTGAAAAACTGTTTTTT.

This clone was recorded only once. CDR3 nucleotides: TGTGCCAGCAGCTCTGAGGGGGCGCGGCCCTCTGGGGCCAACGTCCTGACTTTC. Its protein is CASSSEGARPSGANVLTF. The chain uses TRBV7-9 and TRBJ2-6; 7 bases are shared with TRBD1. There are 18 residues in the CDR3. Germline trimming cut 4 bases from V and 0 bases from J; bases unmatched to any gene: 9. Germline-derived CDR1 and CDR2 are SEHNR and FQNEAQ (reference sequence). The full variable domain, rest sourced from reference TRBV7-9 and TRBJ2-6, is DTGVSQNPRHKITKRGQNVTFRCDPISEHNRLYWYRQTLGQGPEFLTYFQNEAQLEKSRLLSDRFSAERPKGSFSTLEIQRTEQGDSAMYLCASSSEGARPSGANVLTFGAGSRLTVL.

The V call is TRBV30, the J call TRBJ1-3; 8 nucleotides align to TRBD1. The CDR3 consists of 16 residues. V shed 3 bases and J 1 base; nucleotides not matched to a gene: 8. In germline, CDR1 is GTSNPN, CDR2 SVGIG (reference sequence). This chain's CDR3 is CAWRATGEWSGNTIYF. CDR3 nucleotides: TGTGCCTGGAGGGCGACAGGGGAATGGTCTGGAAACACCATATATTTT.

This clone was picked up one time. CDR3 protein: CASSSRGREQYF. The CDR3 coding sequence is TGTGCCAGCAGCTCCAGGGGTCGGGAGCAGTACTTC. This sequence joins TRBV11-2 and TRBJ2-7; D possibly corresponds to TRBD1 (6 bases). The CDR3 totals 12 residues. Trimming took 4 bases from V and 7 from J, leaving 11 bases between them. Germline assignment: CDR1 SGHAT and CDR2 FQNNGV.

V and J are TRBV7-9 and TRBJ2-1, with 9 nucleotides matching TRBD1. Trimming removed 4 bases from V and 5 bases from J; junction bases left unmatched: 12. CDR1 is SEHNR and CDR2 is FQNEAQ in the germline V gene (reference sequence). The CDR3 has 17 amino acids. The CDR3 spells CASSSPPPGQGHNEQFF. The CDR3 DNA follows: TGTGCCAGCAGCTCTCCTCCCCCGGGACAGGGCCACAATGAGCAGTTCTTC. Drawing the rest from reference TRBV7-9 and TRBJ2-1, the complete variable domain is DTGVSQNPRHKITKRGQNVTFRCDPISEHNRLYWYRQTLGQGPEFLTYFQNEAQLEKSRLLSDRFSAERPKGSFSTLEIQRTEQGDSAMYLCASSSPPPGQGHNEQFFGPGTRLTVL.

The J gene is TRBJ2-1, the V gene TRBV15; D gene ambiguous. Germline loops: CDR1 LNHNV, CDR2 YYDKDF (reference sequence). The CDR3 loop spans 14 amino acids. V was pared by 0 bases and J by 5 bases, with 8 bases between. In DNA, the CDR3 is TGTGCCACCAGCAGAGACAACAGAAACAATGAGCAGTTCTTC. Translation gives CATSRDNRNNEQFF.

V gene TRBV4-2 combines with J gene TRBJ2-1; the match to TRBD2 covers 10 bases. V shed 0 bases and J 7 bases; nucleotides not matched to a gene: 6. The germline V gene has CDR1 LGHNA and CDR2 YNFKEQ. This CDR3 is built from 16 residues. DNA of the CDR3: TGTGCCAGCAGCCAAGAAGGAGCGGGGGGGCCAAATGAGCAGTTCTTC. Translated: CASSQEGAGGPNEQFF.

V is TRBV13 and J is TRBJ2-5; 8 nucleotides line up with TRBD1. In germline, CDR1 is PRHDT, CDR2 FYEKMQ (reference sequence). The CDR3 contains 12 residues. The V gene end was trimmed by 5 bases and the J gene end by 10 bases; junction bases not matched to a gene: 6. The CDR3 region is CASSPRGQDQYF. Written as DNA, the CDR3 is TGTGCCAGCAGCCCCAGGGGGCAGGACCAGTACTTC.

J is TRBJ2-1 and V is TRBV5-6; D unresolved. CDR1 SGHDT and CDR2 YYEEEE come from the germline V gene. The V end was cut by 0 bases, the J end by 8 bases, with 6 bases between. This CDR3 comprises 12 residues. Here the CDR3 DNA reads TGTGCCAGCAGCTTGGGGGGTGATGAGCAGTTCTTC. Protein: CASSLGGDEQFF.

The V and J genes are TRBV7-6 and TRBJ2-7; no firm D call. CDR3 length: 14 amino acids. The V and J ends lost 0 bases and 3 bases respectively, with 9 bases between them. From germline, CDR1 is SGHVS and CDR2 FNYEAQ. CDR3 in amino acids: CASSLAVGNYEQYF. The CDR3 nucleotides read TGTGCCAGCAGCTTAGCGGTGGGGAACTACGAGCAGTACTTC.

The CDR3 is CAISESGGLTYEQYF. CDR3 in DNA: TGTGCCATCAGTGAGTCGGGGGGGCTGACCTACGAGCAGTACTTC. This chain links TRBV10-3 with TRBJ2-7, with a weak D call TRBD2 (7 bases). This CDR3 has 15 residues. CDR1 and CDR2 from the germline V gene are ENHRY and SYGVKD. Deletions cut 0 bases from V and 2 bases from J, with 11 bases between.

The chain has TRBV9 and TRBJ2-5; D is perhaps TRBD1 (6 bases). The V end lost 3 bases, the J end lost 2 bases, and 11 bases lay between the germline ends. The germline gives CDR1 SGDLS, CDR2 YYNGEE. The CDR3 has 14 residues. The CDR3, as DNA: TGTGCCAGCAGCGAAAGGACAGAACAAGAGACCCAGTACTTC. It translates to CASSERTEQETQYF.

The CDR3 loop is CASSSPGQEKNIQYF. The CDR3 bases are TGTGCCAGCAGTTCTCCGGGACAAGAAAAAAACATTCAGTACTTC. This sequence joins TRBV6-6 and TRBJ2-4, with D tentatively TRBD1 (6 bases). Germline lookup yields CDR1 MNHNY and CDR2 SVGAGI (reference sequence). The CDR3 has 15 amino acids. V was trimmed by 4 bases and J by 4 bases, leaving 14 bases between them.

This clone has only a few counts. CDR3 in amino acids: CASSLLSGDDEQFF. DNA of the CDR3: TGTGCCAGCAGCTTATTATCAGGGGATGATGAGCAGTTCTTC. This chain uses TRBV7-8 with TRBJ2-1; tentative D call: TRBD1 (6 bases). This CDR3 has 14 residues. Germline V gene data show CDR1 as SGHVS and CDR2 as FQNEAQ. Trimming removed 2 bases from V and 8 bases from J, with 13 bases in between.

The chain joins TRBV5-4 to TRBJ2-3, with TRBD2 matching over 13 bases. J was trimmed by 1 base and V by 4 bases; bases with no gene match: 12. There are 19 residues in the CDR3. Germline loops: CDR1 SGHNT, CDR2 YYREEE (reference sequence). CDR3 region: CASSRLTSGGALGTDTQYF. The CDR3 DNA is TGTGCCAGCAGCCGCCTCACTAGCGGGGGGGCCCTCGGCACAGATACGCAGTATTTT.

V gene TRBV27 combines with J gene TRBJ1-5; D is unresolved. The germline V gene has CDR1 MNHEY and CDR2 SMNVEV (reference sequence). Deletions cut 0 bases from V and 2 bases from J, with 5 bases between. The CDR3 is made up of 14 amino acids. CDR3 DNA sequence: TGTGCCAGCAGTTTATCATATGGCAATCAGCCCCAGCATTTT. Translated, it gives CASSLSYGNQPQHF.

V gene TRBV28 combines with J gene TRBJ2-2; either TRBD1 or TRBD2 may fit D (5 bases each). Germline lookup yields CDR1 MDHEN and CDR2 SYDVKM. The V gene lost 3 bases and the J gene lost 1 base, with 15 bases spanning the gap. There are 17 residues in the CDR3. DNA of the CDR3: TGTGCCAGCAGTTTTGCCGAGAGGGGCAAGAACACCGGGGAGCTGTTTTTT. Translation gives CASSFAERGKNTGELFF. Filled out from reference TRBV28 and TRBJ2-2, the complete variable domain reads DVKVTQSSRYLVKRTGEKVFLECVQDMDHENMFWYRQDPGLGLRLIYFSYDVKMKEKGDIPEGYSVSREKKERFSLILESASTNQTSMYLCASSFAERGKNTGELFFGEGSRLTVL.

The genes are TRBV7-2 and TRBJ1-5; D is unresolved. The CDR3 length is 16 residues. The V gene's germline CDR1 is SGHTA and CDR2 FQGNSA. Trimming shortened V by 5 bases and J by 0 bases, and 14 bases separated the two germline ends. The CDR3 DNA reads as TGTGCCAGCAGCCTCCGGGGATCGACTAGCAATCAGCCCCAGCATTTT. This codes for CASSLRGSTSNQPQHF.

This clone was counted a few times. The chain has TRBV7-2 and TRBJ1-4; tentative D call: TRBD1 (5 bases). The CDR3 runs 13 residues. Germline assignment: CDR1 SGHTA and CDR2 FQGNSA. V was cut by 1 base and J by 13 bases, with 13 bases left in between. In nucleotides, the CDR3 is TGTGCCAGCAGCTTAGTTACAGGACGTGGACTGTTTTTT. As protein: CASSLVTGRGLFF.

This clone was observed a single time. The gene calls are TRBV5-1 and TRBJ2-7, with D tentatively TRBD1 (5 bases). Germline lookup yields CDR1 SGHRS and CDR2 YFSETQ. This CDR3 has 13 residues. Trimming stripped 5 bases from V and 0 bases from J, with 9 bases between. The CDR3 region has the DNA TGCGCCAGCAGTCCCGACAGCTCCTACGAGCAGTACTTC. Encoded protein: CASSPDSSYEQYF.

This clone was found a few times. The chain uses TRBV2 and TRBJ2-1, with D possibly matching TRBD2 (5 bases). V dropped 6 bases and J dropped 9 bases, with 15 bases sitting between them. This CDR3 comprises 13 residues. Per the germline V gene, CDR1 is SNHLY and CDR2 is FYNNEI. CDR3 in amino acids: CASSRGPSIEQFF. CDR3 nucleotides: TGTGCCAGCAGCCGCGGTCCTAGCATTGAGCAGTTCTTC.